These T cell receptor beta chains were read from a single sample in a study of T-cell memory formation after mild COVID-19. TCRdb called the 5' RACE reads again in MiXCR, with one record for every CDR3 protein. The data hold just under 150,000 distinct CDR3 sequences, with around 5.8% observed a single time. The specimen was PBMCs or a T cell subset sorted from them (not recorded which). These receptors were obtained from an adult woman who had mild COVID-19 (a few samples of this study predate the infection). Cell type and time point are not known. CDR3s include the opening cysteine and the closing phenylalanine or tryptophan. A D gene is named only where the DNA matches it firmly. A clone size is listed for some rows: how often the clone was seen (once, few, many), or a class if it is expanded.

V gene: TRBV4-1; J gene: TRBJ2-3; clone size: NA; D gene: TRBD1; CDR3 protein: CASSQAGGGGTDTQYF; CDR3 DNA: TGCGCCAGCAGCCAAGCAGGGGGTGGGGGCACAGATACGCAGTATTTT
V gene: TRBV5-1; J gene: TRBJ2-7; clone size: few; D gene: NA; CDR3 protein: CASSLGGGRKYEQYF; CDR3 DNA: TGCGCCAGCAGCTTGGGAGGTGGGCGGAAGTACGAGCAGTACTTC
V gene: TRBV5-1; J gene: TRBJ1-3; clone size: many; D gene: NA; CDR3 protein: CASSRYSPVAGNTIYF; CDR3 DNA: TGCGCCAGCAGCCGCTACTCGCCTGTCGCGGGAAACACCATATATTTT
V gene: TRBV6-5; J gene: TRBJ2-4; clone size: many; D gene: TRBD1; CDR3 protein: CASTPATGGIIQYF; CDR3 DNA: TGTGCCAGCACCCCGGCGACAGGGGGCATCATTCAGTACTTC
V gene: TRBV3-1; J gene: TRBJ1-1; clone size: few; D gene: NA; CDR3 protein: CASSPQASTEAFF; CDR3 DNA: TGTGCCAGCAGCCCCCAGGCCAGCACTGAAGCTTTCTTT
V gene: TRBV15; J gene: TRBJ1-1; clone size: NA; D gene: NA; CDR3 protein: CATSSVREYSEAFF; CDR3 DNA: TGTGCCACCAGCAGCGTAAGGGAATACAGTGAAGCTTTCTTT
V gene: TRBV24-1; J gene: TRBJ2-3; clone size: few; D gene: TRBD1; CDR3 protein: CATSEPGQGSADTQYF; CDR3 DNA: TGTGCCACCAGTGAACCGGGACAGGGGTCGGCAGATACGCAGTATTTT
V gene: TRBV12-3/TRBV12-4; J gene: TRBJ2-5; clone size: many; D gene: TRBD2; CDR3 protein: CASSLYGGASETQYF; CDR3 DNA: TGTGCCAGCAGTTTATACGGGGGGGCTAGCGAGACCCAGTACTTC
V gene: TRBV6-6; J gene: TRBJ2-6; clone size: many; D gene: NA; CDR3 protein: CASSYGHRNSGANVLTF; CDR3 DNA: TGTGCCAGCAGTTACGGACACAGAAACTCTGGGGCCAACGTCCTGACTTTC
V gene: TRBV20-1; J gene: TRBJ2-5; clone size: many; D gene: TRBD2; CDR3 protein: CSASPGTSGRSGETQYF; CDR3 DNA: TGCAGTGCTAGCCCCGGCACTAGCGGGAGAAGTGGAGAGACCCAGTACTTC
V gene: TRBV20-1; J gene: TRBJ1-3; clone size: few; D gene: NA; CDR3 protein: CSANSASGNTIYF; CDR3 DNA: TGCAGTGCCAACAGTGCCTCTGGAAACACCATATATTTT
V gene: TRBV7-8; J gene: TRBJ1-2; clone size: many; D gene: NA; CDR3 protein: CASSLGRGTNYGYTF; CDR3 DNA: TGTGCCAGCAGCTTAGGGCGGGGTACCAACTATGGCTACACCTTC
V gene: TRBV20-1; J gene: TRBJ2-5; clone size: many; D gene: NA; CDR3 protein: CSARVGQETQYF; CDR3 DNA: TGCAGTGCTAGAGTAGGGCAAGAGACCCAGTACTTC
V gene: TRBV7-2; J gene: TRBJ1-1; clone size: many; D gene: TRBD1; CDR3 protein: CASSLGTGVGAFF; CDR3 DNA: TGTGCCAGCAGCTTAGGGACAGGGGTTGGCGCTTTCTTT
V gene: TRBV30; J gene: TRBJ2-5; clone size: NA; D gene: NA; CDR3 protein: CAWRMGVKGKETQYF; CDR3 DNA: TGTGCCTGGAGAATGGGGGTTAAGGGAAAGGAGACCCAGTACTTC
V gene: TRBV7-6; J gene: TRBJ1-6; clone size: many; D gene: NA; CDR3 protein: CATQLLDGNSPLHF; CDR3 DNA: TGTGCCACCCAGCTACTCGACGGGAATTCACCCCTCCACTTT
V gene: TRBV19; J gene: TRBJ2-1; clone size: few; D gene: TRBD2; CDR3 protein: CASTPGLLAGDNEQFF; CDR3 DNA: TGTGCCAGTACTCCCGGGTTGCTAGCGGGGGACAATGAGCAGTTCTTC
V gene: TRBV12-3/TRBV12-4; J gene: TRBJ2-3; clone size: many; D gene: NA; CDR3 protein: CASSPTTGASTDTQYF; CDR3 DNA: TGTGCCAGCAGTCCCACTACCGGGGCCAGCACAGATACGCAGTATTTT
V gene: TRBV10-3; J gene: TRBJ2-1; clone size: many; D gene: TRBD2; CDR3 protein: CATRALGTSGGMSSYNEQFF; CDR3 DNA: TGTGCCACCAGAGCGCTCGGGACTAGCGGGGGGATGAGCTCCTACAATGAGCAGTTCTTC